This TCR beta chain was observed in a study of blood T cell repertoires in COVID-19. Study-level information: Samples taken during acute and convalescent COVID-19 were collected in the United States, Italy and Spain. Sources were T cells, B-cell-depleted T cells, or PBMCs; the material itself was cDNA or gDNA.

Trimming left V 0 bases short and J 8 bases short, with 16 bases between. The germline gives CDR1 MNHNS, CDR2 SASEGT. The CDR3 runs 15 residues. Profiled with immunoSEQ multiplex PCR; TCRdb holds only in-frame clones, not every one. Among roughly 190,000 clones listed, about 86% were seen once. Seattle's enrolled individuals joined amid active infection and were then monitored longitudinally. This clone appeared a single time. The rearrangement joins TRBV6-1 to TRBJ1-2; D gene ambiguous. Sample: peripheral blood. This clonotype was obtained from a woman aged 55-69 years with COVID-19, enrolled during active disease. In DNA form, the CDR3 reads TGTGCCAGCAGTGAAGCGCGGCCGGCGGGTATAGGCTACACCTTC. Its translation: CASSEARPAGIGYTF.